These T cell receptor beta chains were read from a single sample in a study of breast tumors, draining lymph nodes, adjacent tissues. From the multiplex PCR reads, TCRdb called clonotypes with MiXCR, one entry per CDR3 protein. The sample gives 45,000 to 65,000 distinct CDR3 sequences, roughly 39% of which show up once; over 9.5% is in the top ten. Input material: breast tumor tissue. The receptors stem from a female donor with breast cancer. Some clones in this sample may be carry-over from other donors' samples. Both conserved end residues are part of each CDR3. The D gene is left open where the match is weak. Only some rows state a clone size, as once, few, many or a class for expanded clones.

j_gene,abundance,v_gene,d_gene,CDR3aa
TRBJ2-7,NA,TRBV6-2/TRBV6-3,TRBD2,CASKAGAFREQYF
TRBJ2-7,many,TRBV6-2/TRBV6-3,NA,CASVPVGASLEQYF
TRBJ2-7,many,TRBV7-3,TRBD2,CASSLGLARGNEQYF
TRBJ2-7,NA,TRBV11-2,NA,CASSFYICSATSRGTYEQYF
TRBJ2-3,many,TRBV3-1,TRBD2,CASTKTSGTDTQYF
TRBJ2-2,NA,TRBV20-1,NA,CSARETCADTGELFF
TRBJ2-1,many,TRBV7-2,NA,CASSLAGTGSYNEQFF
TRBJ1-1,many,TRBV7-2,NA,CASSYQGGTTEAFF
TRBJ2-7,NA,TRBV20-1,TRBD2,CSANKAGGPDEQYF
TRBJ2-3,many,TRBV20-1,NA,CSAGRDELTDTQYF
TRBJ2-7,many,TRBV28,TRBD1,CASSTGTGWMYEQYF
TRBJ1-2,NA,TRBV7-8,NA,CASSSTGPYGYTF
TRBJ2-1,NA,TRBV7-8,NA,CASSFSGLTGQDNEQFF